The 10 T cell receptor beta chains given below trace back to one sample, sequenced in a study of molecular identifiers for immune sequencing clone quantification. In TCRdb, the PCR reads were re-called with MiXCR into one record per CDR3 protein. The sample has just under 650,000 distinct CDR3 sequences, just under 20% seen once. Source material: naive CD8+ T cells from blood, with Jurkat cell RNA spiked in. Indicated subset: FACS-sorted CD8+CD4-CCR7+CD45RA+ naive T cells. Receptors originate from a human donor in good health. Some libraries in this study had Jurkat cell RNA spiked in.

This clonotype was recorded many times. The genes are TRBV2 and TRBJ2-2; perhaps TRBD1 as D (6 bases). Germline V gene sequence: CDR1 SNHLY, CDR2 FYNNEI. V was trimmed by 8 bases and J by 2 bases, leaving 9 bases between them. The CDR3 covers 13 residues. The CDR3 protein is CASPGQNTGELFF. CDR3 in DNA: TGTGCCAGCCCGGGACAAAACACCGGGGAGCTGTTTTTT. Full variable domain (outside the CDR3, taken from reference TRBV2 and TRBJ2-2): EPEVTQTPSHQVTQMGQEVILRCVPISNHLYFYWYRQILGQKVEFLVSFYNNEISEKSEIFDDQFSVERPDGSNFTLKIRSTKLEDSAMYFCASPGQNTGELFFGEGSRLTVL.

Concerning this clonotype: Since a much larger clone is just one base distant, this may be a read error. The chain links TRBV7-9 to TRBJ2-3, with D uncertain. This CDR3 region has 12 residues. Trimming stripped 7 bases from V and 7 bases from J, with 12 bases between. CDR1 is SEHNR and CDR2 is FQNEAQ in the germline V gene (reference sequence). The CDR3 is CASTGIYNTQYF. The CDR3 region has the DNA TGTGCCAGCACCGGAATCTATAATACGCAGTATTTT.

This clonotype was found many times. The rearrangement uses TRBV7-2 and TRBJ2-2; TRBD2 matches 9 bases. The V segment lost 5 bases and the J segment 6 bases; nucleotides outside the gene matches: 10. Germline CDR1 SGHTA, CDR2 FQGNSA. This CDR3 has 16 amino acids. Written as DNA, the CDR3 is TGTGCCAGCAGCGATGCCGCGGGAGGGCCTGCCGGGGAGCTGTTTTTT. This sequence encodes CASSDAAGGPAGELFF.

This clonotype was recorded at least ten times. This chain connects TRBV5-6 to TRBJ1-1, with D unresolved. Trimming cost V 5 bases and J 3 bases, with 14 bases left between them. Germline-derived CDR1 and CDR2 are SGHDT and YYEEEE. The CDR3 contains 14 residues. The DNA for the CDR3 is TGTGCCAGCAGGGATTGGACGGTCCACACTGAAGCTTTCTTT. Translated: CASRDWTVHTEAFF.

This clonotype was counted only a few times. One base away lies a much larger clone, so this may be a sequencing read error. V usage is TRBV12-3 or TRBV12-4 and J usage is TRBJ2-4; no clear D gene. V was cut by 7 bases and J by 7 bases, with 14 bases left in between. The CDR3 contains 13 residues. CDR3 region: CASTHPTINIQYF. In DNA, the CDR3 is TGTGCCAGCACCCACCCCACAATTAACATTCAGTACTTC.

This clonotype was seen ten or more times. This chain connects TRBV7-6 to TRBJ2-2; 8 positions agree with TRBD1. The CDR3 runs 15 residues. V lost 6 bases and J lost 5; bases outside the gene matches: 8. Per germline, CDR1 SGHVS and CDR2 FNYEAQ. The DNA for the CDR3 is TGTGCCAGCAGTTGGGACAGGCGAAGGACCGGGGAGCTGTTTTTT. Translating gives CASSWDRRRTGELFF.

CDR3: CSAREGPSNYGYTF. In DNA form, the CDR3 reads TGCAGTGCTAGAGAGGGGCCCTCTAACTATGGCTACACCTTC. This chain links TRBV20-1 with TRBJ1-2, with D perhaps matching TRBD1 (5 bases). The germline CDR1 and CDR2 sequences are DFQATT and SNEGSKA (reference sequence). CDR3 length equals 14 residues. V lost 0 bases and J lost 0, with 8 bases in between.

This clonotype was seen at least ten times. This chain uses TRBV30 with TRBJ2-7; D call uncertain. Germline V gene lookup returns CDR1 GTSNPN and CDR2 SVGIG (reference sequence). This CDR3 contains 13 residues. Trimming removed 4 bases at V and 0 bases at J, with 10 bases between. CDR3 coding DNA: TGTGCCTGGATGTCTGGCCTCTCCTACGAGCAGTACTTC. Its protein product is CAWMSGLSYEQYF.

Details on this clonotype: A much larger clone lies one base from this, so it may be a read error. This sequence joins TRBV28 and TRBJ2-2, with D maybe TRBD1 (5 bases). The germline gives CDR1 MDHEN, CDR2 SYDVKM. V lost 4 bases to trimming and J lost 6 bases, with 9 bases between them. The CDR3 is made up of 13 amino acids. The CDR3 DNA follows: TGTGCCAGCAGTTCTTCAGGGTCCGGGGAGCTGTTTTTT. Amino acids: CASSSSGSGELFF.

Turning to this clonotype: A much more abundant neighbour one base away suggests this may be a read error. The chain carries TRBV16 and TRBJ2-7, with 7 bases fitting TRBD1. The CDR3 covers 16 residues. The V gene's germline CDR1 is KGHSY and CDR2 FQNENV. The ends lost 3 bases at V and 6 bases at J; junction bases unmatched: 14. As DNA, the CDR3 is TGTGCCAGCAGCCATGAGGACAGGATAGAAACCTGCGAGCAGTACTTC. This translates into CASSHEDRIETCEQYF.